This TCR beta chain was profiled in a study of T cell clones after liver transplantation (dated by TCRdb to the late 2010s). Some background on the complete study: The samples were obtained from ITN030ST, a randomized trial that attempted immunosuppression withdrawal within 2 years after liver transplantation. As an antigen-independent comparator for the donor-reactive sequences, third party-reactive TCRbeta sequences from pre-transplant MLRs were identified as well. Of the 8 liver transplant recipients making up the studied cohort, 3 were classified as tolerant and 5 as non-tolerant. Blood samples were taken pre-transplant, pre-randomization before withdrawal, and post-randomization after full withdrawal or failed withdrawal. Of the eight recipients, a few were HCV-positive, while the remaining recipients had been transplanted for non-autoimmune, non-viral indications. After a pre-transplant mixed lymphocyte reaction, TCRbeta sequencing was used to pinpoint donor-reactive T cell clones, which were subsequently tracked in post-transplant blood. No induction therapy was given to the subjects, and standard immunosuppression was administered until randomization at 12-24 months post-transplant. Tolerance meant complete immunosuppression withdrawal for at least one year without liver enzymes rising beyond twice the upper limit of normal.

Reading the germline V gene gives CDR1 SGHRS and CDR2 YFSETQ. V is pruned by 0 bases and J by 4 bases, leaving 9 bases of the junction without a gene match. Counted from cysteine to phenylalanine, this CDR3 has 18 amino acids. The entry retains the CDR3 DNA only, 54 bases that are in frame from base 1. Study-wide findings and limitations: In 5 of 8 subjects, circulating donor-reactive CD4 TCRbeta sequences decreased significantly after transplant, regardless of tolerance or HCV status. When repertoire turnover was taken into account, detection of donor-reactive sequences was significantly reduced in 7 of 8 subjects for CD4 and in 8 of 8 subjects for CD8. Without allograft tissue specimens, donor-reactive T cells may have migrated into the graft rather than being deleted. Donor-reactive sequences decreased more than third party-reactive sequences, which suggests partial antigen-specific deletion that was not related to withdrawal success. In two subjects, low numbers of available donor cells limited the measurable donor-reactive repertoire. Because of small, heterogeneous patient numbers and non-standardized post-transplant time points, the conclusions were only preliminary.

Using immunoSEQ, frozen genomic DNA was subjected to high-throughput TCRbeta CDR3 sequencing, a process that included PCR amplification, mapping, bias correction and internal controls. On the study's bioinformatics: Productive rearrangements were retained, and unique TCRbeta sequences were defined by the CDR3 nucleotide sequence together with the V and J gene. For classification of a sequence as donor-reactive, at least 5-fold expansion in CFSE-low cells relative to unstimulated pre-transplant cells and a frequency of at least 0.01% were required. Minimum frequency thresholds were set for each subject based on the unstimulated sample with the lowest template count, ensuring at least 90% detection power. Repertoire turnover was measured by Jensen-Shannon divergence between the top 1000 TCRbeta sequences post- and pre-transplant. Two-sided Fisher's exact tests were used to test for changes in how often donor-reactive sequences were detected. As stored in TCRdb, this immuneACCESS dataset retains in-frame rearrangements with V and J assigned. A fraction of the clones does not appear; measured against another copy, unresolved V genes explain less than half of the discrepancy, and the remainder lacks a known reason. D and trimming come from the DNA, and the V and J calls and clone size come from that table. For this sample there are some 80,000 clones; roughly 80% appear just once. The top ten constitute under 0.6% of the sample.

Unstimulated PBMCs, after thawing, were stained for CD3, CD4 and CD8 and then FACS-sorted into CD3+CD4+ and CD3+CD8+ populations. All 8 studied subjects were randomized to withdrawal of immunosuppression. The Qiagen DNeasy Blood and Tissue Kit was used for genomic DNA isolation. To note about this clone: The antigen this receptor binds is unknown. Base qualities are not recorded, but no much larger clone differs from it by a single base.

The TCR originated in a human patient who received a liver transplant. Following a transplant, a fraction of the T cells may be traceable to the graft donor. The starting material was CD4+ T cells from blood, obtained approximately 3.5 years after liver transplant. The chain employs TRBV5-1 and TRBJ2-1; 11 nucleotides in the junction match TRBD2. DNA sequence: TGCGCCAGCAGCTTGGCGGGACTAGCGGCCCTCCGATACAATGAGCAGTTCTTC. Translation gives CASSLAGLAALRYNEQFF.